This TCR beta chain was sequenced during a study of CD8+ T cells in alopecia areata. It was cDNA, reverse transcribed from extracted RNA, that served as the sequencing template. Sequencing was performed with immunoSEQ multiplex PCR; in TCRdb, only in-frame clones are kept and a portion is missing. In the table there are 150,000 or so clones, more than 40% of which are singletons. From germline, CDR1 is SQVTM and CDR2 ANQGSEA. V trimming: 6 bases; J trimming: 1 base; junction bases outside the gene matches: 8. The CDR3 covers 15 residues. A few counts support this clone. The antigen is undetermined. Findings and limits, study-wide: Clonality in lesional scalp, especially alopecia totalis/universalis, exceeded that of normal scalp. Mouse data revealed clearer TCR sharing than patient data did, a gap possibly tied to HLA.

This TCR was recovered from a human donor with alopecia areata. The genes are TRBV29-1 and TRBJ2-3; 9 bases match TRBD2. The sequencing input was CD4+ T cells sorted from blood. CDR3 amino acids: CSVQAGGKGTDTQYF. CDR3 in DNA: TGCAGCGTGCAAGCGGGAGGCAAAGGCACAGATACGCAGTATTTT.